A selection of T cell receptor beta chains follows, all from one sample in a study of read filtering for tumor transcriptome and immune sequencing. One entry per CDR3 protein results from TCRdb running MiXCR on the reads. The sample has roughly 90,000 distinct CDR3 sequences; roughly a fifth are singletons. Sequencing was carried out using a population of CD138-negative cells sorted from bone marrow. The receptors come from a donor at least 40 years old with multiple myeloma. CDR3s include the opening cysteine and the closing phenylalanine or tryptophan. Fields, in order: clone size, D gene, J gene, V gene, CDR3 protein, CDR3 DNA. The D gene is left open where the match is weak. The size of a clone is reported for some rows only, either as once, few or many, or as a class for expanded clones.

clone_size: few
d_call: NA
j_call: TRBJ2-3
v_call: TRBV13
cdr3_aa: CASSLSGPTDTQYF
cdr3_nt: TGTGCCAGCAGCTTGAGCGGACCGACAGATACGCAGTATTTT

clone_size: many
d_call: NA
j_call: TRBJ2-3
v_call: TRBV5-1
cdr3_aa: CASSTGSTDTQYF
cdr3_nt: TGCGCCAGCAGCACGGGGAGCACAGATACGCAGTATTTT

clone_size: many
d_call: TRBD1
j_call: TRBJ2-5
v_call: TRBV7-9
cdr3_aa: CASGQADYQETQYF
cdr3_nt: TGTGCCAGCGGACAGGCAGACTACCAAGAGACCCAGTACTTC

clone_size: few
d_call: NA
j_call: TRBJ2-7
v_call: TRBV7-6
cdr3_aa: CASSTIGLSEQYF
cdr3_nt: TGTGCCAGCAGCACAATTGGACTTTCCGAGCAGTACTTC

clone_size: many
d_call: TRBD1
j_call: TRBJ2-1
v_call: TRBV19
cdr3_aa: CASSITGANNEQFF
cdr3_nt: TGTGCCAGTAGTATAACAGGGGCCAACAATGAGCAGTTCTTC

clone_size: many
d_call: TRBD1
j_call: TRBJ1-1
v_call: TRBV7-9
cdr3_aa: CASSASPGQGFGDTEAFF
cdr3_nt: TGTGCCAGCAGCGCCTCTCCGGGACAGGGGTTTGGTGACACTGAAGCTTTCTTT

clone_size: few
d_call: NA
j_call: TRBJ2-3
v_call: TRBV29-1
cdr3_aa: CSVESGFTQYF
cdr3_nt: TGCAGCGTTGAGAGCGGGTTTACGCAGTATTTT

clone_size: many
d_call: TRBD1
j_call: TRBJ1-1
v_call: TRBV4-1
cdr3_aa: CASSQGLQGGTEAFF
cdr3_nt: TGCGCCAGCAGCCAAGGGCTCCAGGGGGGTACTGAAGCTTTCTTT

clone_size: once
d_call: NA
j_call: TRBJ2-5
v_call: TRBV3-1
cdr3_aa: CASSQAPGRLGVETQYF
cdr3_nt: TGTGCCAGCAGCCAAGCCCCAGGGAGGTTGGGGGTAGAGACCCAGTACTTC

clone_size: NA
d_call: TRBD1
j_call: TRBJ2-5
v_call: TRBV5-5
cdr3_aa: CASSPRDRGTQETQYF
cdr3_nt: TGTGCCAGCAGCCCTCGGGACAGGGGTACTCAAGAGACCCAGTACTTC

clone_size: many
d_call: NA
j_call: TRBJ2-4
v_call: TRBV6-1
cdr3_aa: CASSERQRRDIQYF
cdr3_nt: TGTGCCAGCAGTGAACGGCAGCGAAGGGACATTCAGTACTTC

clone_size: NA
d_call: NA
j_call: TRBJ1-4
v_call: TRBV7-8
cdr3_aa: CASSFTLAREELFF
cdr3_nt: TGTGCCAGCAGCTTCACCCTAGCCCGGGAAGAACTGTTTTTT

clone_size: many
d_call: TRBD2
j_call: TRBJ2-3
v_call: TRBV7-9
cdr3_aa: CASSRTSVVGDTQYF
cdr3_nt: TGTGCCAGCAGCAGGACTAGCGTGGTAGGAGATACGCAGTATTTT

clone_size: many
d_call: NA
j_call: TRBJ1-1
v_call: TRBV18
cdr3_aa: CASSRTQDRTEAFF
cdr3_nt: TGTGCCAGCTCAAGGACCCAGGATCGGACTGAAGCTTTCTTT

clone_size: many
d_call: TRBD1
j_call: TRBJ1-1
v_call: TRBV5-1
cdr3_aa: CASNPDRTGLAFF
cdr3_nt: TGCGCCAGCAACCCCGATCGGACAGGGTTGGCTTTCTTT

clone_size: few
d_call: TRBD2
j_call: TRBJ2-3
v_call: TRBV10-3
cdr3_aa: CAISLAGGTDTQYF
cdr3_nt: TGTGCCATCAGCTTAGCGGGGGGCACAGATACGCAGTATTTT

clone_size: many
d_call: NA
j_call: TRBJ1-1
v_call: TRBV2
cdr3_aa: CASTLGGAWRAFF
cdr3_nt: TGTGCCAGCACCCTTGGGGGGGCTTGGAGAGCTTTCTTT

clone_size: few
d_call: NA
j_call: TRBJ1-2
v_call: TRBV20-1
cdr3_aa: CSAERVQGRGYTF
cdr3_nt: TGCAGTGCTGAGAGGGTCCAGGGACGTGGCTACACCTTC

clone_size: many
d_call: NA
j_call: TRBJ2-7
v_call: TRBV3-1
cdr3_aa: CASSHDTYEQYF
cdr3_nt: TGTGCCAGCAGCCACGACACGTACGAGCAGTACTTC

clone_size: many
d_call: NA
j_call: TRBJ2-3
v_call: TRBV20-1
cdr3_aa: CSARVLVDTQYF
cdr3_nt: TGCAGTGCTAGAGTTTTGGTTGATACGCAGTATTTT

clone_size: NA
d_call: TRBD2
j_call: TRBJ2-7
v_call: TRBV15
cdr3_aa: CATSSRGEGEQYF
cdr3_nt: TGTGCCACCAGCTCCCGGGGGGAGGGCGAGCAGTACTTC

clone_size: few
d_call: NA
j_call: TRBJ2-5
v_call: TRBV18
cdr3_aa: CASSASGVGLETQYF
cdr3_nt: TGTGCCAGCTCAGCTTCAGGGGTTGGATTGGAGACCCAGTACTTC

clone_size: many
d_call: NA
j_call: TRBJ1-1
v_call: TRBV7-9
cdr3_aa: CASSLATKDEAFF
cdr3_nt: TGTGCCAGCAGCTTAGCGACCAAGGACGAAGCTTTCTTT

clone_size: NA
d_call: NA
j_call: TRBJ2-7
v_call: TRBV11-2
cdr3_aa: CASSLAAGASSYEQYF
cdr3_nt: TGTGCCAGCAGCTTAGCCGCGGGGGCGAGCTCCTACGAGCAGTACTTC

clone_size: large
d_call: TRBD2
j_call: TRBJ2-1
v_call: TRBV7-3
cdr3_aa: CASRREVYNEQFF
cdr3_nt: TGTGCCAGCAGACGGGAGGTCTACAATGAGCAGTTCTTC

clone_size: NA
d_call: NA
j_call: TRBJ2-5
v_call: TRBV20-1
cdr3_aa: CSAREGEETQYF
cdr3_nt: TGCAGTGCTAGGGAGGGAGAAGAGACCCAGTACTTC

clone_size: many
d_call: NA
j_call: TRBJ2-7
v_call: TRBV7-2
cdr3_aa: CASHPGDGDYEQYF
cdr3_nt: TGTGCCAGCCACCCCGGGGACGGGGACTACGAGCAGTACTTC

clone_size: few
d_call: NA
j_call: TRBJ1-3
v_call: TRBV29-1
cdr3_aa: CSVQRARSGNTIYF
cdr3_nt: TGCAGCGTCCAACGGGCCCGCTCTGGAAACACCATATATTTT

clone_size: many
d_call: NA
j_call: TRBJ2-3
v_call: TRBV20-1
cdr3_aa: CSARDRFRGRSDTQYF
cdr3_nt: NA

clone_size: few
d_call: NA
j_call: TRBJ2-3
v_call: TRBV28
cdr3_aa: CASSGSGAQYF
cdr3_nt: TGTGCCAGCAGTGGTAGTGGGGCGCAGTATTTT

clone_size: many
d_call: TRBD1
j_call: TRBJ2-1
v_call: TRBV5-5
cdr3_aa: CASSLEGQGINEQFF
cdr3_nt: TGTGCCAGCAGCTTGGAGGGACAGGGGATCAATGAGCAGTTCTTC